This TCR beta chain was identified during a study of T cell responses to AZD1222 COVID-19 vaccine. Looking at the study overall: It was second doses at about 4 or about 12 weeks that were pooled. The study's findings and limits: Clonal diversity may have been underestimated in mostly white British donors. Nearly half of the spike-specific TCRs reportedly recognize variant regions that carry no mutations. At baseline, just a handful of AZD1222 recipients tested seropositive.

The CDR3 has 14 amino acids. Per the germline V gene, CDR1 is MNHNY and CDR2 is SVGAGI (reference sequence). J lost 1 base, V lost 7 bases, and 6 bases had no gene match. TCRdb keeps only in-frame clones here, not all; method: immunoSEQ multiplex PCR. The table has approximately 89,000 clones, approximately 91% seen once. Remarks on this clone: Its target is not known.

Material: peripheral blood, obtained on day 0 of AZD1222 vaccination. This sequence joins TRBV6-6 and TRBJ1-2, with 7 bases lining up with TRBD1. This TCR derives from an adult in good health. CDR3 amino acids: CASTHQGGNYGYTF. The CDR3 DNA reads as TGTGCCAGCACCCATCAGGGGGGTAACTATGGCTACACCTTC.